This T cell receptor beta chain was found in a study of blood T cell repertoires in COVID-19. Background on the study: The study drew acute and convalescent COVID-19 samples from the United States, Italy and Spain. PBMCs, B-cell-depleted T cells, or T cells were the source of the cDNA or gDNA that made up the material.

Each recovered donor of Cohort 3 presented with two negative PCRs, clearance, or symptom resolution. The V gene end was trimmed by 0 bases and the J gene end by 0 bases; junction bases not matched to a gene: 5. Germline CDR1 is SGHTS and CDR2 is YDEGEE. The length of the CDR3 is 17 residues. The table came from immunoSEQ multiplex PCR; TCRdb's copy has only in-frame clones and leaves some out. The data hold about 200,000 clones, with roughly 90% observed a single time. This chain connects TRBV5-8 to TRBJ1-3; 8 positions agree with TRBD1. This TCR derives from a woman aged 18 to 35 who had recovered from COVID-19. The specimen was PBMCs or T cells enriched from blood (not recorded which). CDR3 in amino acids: CASSLGDRFGSGNTIYF. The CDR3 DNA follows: TGTGCCAGCAGCTTGGGGGACAGGTTTGGCTCTGGAAACACCATATATTTT.